This record concerns one TCR beta chain sequence. The CDR3 contains 17 residues. V dropped 6 bases and J dropped 3; count of bases not matched to a gene: 14. Germline CDR1 MNHEY, CDR2 SMNVEV (reference sequence). The data derive from a study of cytomegalovirus exposure and HLA in healthy donors. PCR primers comprised 60 Vbeta and 13 Jbeta primers. Produced via immunoSEQ multiplex PCR; TCRdb's table is partial and in-frame only. The sample lists about 130,000 clones, roughly 79% occurring once. Sequenced material: PBMCs. The genes are TRBV27 and TRBJ2-7; TRBD2 agrees at 10 bases. The receptor was isolated from a woman aged 45-60 years in good health and CMV-seronegative. CDR3 sequence reads: CASSLRGTSVYYYEQYF. DNA for the CDR3: TGTGCCAGCAGCCTCCGCGGGACTAGCGTCTACTACTACGAGCAGTACTTC.